This T cell receptor (beta chain) comes out of a study of blood T cell repertoires in COVID-19. The CDR3 extends over 16 amino acids. Trimming took 4 bases from V and 5 from J; bases not matched to a gene: 11. Profiled with immunoSEQ multiplex PCR; TCRdb holds only in-frame clones, not every one. This sample has 260,000 or so clones, with 85% found just once. This clonotype was sampled from a woman aged 45 to 65 who had recovered from COVID-19. Sequenced material: PBMCs or T cells enriched from blood (not recorded which). The rearrangement uses TRBV5-3 and TRBJ2-1; 8 nucleotides line up with TRBD1. TRBV5-3 qualifies as an ORF whose function is uncertain. CDR3 DNA: TGTGCCAGAAGCGGATCAGGGGGCGAGGGGGACAATGAGCAGTTCTTC. Protein product: CARSGSGGEGDNEQFF.